These 9 T cell receptor beta chains were sequenced from one sample in a study of human T cells and chemical hapten exposure. The sample's time point: patch test 2, 6 weeks after DPC sensitization. The treatment here: therapeutic diphenylcyclopropenone sensitization with weekly scalp DPC. TCRdb reprocessed the RACE reads via MiXCR and lists one record per CDR3 protein. This repertoire shows 350,000 to 400,000 distinct CDR3 sequences, about 6% found once; its top ten account for 5% to 6%. Source: whole blood, taken in connection with sensitization to the hapten diphenylcyclopropenone (DPC). The source of these receptors is a young woman with alopecia areata. Some clones in this sample may be carry-over from other donors' samples.

This clonotype occurred many times. The rearrangement joins TRBV12-3 or TRBV12-4 to TRBJ1-5; D remains unclear. V lost 4 bases and J lost 0, with 13 bases in between. The CDR3 consists of 16 residues. CDR3 loop: CASSSFGRGSNQPQHF. The CDR3 DNA reads as TGTGCCAGCAGTTCCTTCGGGCGGGGTAGCAATCAGCCCCAGCATTTT.

A few counts support this clonotype. The chain links TRBV29-1 to TRBJ2-5, with D perhaps given as TRBD1 or TRBD2 (5 bases each). The CDR3 contains 16 residues. Germline lookup yields CDR1 SQVTM and CDR2 ANQGSEA. Between the trimmed V and J ends, which lost 5 bases and 1 base, there was a span of 20 bases. The CDR3 here is CSVTWGTADPQETQYF. The CDR3 nucleotides are TGCAGCGTTACGTGGGGGACGGCGGACCCCCAAGAGACCCAGTACTTC.

The V gene is TRBV2, the J gene TRBJ2-3; 10 nucleotides agree with TRBD2. The ends lost 6 bases at V and 5 bases at J; junction bases unmatched: 11. CDR1 and CDR2 from the germline V gene are SNHLY and FYNNEI. The CDR3 has 16 amino acids. CDR3 loop: CASSRRSGGALDTQYF. CDR3 bases: TGTGCCAGCAGCCGCCGGAGCGGGGGGGCCCTAGATACGCAGTATTTT.

This clonotype has a count of ten or more. V gene TRBV29-1 combines with J gene TRBJ1-1, with D maybe TRBD1 (5 bases). The CDR3 is 15 amino acids. The V end was cut by 2 bases, the J end by 2 bases, with 15 bases between. The germline CDR1 and CDR2 sequences are SQVTM and ANQGSEA. This CDR3 is CSVELGRQLNTEAFF. CDR3 nucleotides: TGCAGCGTTGAATTAGGCCGACAGCTTAACACTGAAGCTTTCTTT.

This clonotype was picked up many times. J is TRBJ1-2 and V is TRBV29-1; the D is unclear. The CDR3 runs 13 residues. V was clipped by 4 bases and J by 2 bases, with 11 bases between them. Germline values: CDR1 SQVTM, CDR2 ANQGSEA. CDR3: CSVGRGDNYGYTF. The CDR3 bases are TGCAGCGTTGGACGAGGTGACAACTATGGCTACACCTTC.

This clonotype was seen at least ten times. The rearrangement joins TRBV12-3 or TRBV12-4 to TRBJ1-6; D is unclear. CDR3 length equals 14 residues. V was clipped by 0 bases and J by 9 bases, with 9 bases between them. This CDR3 is CASSLAGLSSPLHF. The CDR3 bases are TGTGCCAGCAGTTTAGCCGGACTCAGTTCACCCCTCCACTTT.

The V and J genes are TRBV20-1 and TRBJ2-1; D is uncertain. Germline CDR1 reads DFQATT; CDR2 reads SNEGSKA (reference sequence). This CDR3 region has 13 residues. Deletions cut 5 bases from V and 8 bases from J, with 16 bases between. CDR3 nucleotides: TGCAGTGCTCCCTGGACGAACCGGGATGAGCAGTTCTTC. Its protein is CSAPWTNRDEQFF.

This clonotype showed up just a few times. This chain links TRBV5-3 with TRBJ1-1; perhaps TRBD1 as D (6 bases). TRBV5-3 is an ORF, and what it does is uncertain. V was clipped by 1 base and J by 1 base, with 8 bases between them. The CDR3 covers 14 residues. The CDR3 here is CARSLSGENTEAFF. CDR3 DNA: TGTGCCAGAAGCTTGTCAGGGGAGAACACTGAAGCTTTCTTT.

This clonotype was picked up many times. This sequence joins TRBV28 and TRBJ1-1; unclear D gene. The CDR3 runs 13 residues. Germline loops: CDR1 MDHEN, CDR2 SYDVKM. Trimming took off 3 bases at V and 7 bases at J, with 12 bases between the two ends. CDR3 protein: CASSFIVPYEAFF. The CDR3 coding sequence is TGTGCCAGCAGTTTTATAGTCCCCTATGAAGCTTTCTTT.